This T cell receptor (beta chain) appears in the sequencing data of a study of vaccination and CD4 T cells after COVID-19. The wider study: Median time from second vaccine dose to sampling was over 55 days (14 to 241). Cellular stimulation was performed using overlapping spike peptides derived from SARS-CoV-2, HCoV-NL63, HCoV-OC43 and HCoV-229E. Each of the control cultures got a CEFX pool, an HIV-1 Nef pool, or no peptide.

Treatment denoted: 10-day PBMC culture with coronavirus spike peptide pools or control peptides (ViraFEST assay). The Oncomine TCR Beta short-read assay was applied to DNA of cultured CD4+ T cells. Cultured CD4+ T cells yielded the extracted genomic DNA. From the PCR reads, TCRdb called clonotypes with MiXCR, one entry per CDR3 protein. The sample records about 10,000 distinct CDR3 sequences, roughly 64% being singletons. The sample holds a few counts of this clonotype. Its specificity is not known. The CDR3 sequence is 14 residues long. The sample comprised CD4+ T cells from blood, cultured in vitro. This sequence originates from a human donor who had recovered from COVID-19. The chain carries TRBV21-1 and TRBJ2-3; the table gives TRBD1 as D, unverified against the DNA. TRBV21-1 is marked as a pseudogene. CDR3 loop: CASSKRQGAEGQYF. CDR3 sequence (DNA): TGTGCCAGCAGCAAGCGACAGGGGGCGGAGGGGCAGTATTTT.